This TCR beta chain emerged from a study of cytotoxic CD8 clonotypes in ibrutinib-treated CLL. Using immunoSEQ multiplex PCR, the repertoire was profiled, and TCRdb retains in-frame clones only, with some absent. This sample yields some 200,000 clones, of which 75% to 80% are seen a single time; approximately 10% belongs to the top ten. This clone was seen a handful of times. This sample comprised PBMCs, obtained after 12 months of ibrutinib treatment. The sequence came from a human donor with chronic lymphocytic leukemia.

For the CDR3, the DNA is TGCAGCGTTTCAGGGAATTCACCCCTCCACTTT. Amino acids: CSVSGNSPLHF. The chain has TRBV29-1 and TRBJ1-6; possibly TRBD1 for D (5 bases). Per germline, CDR1 SQVTM and CDR2 ANQGSEA. The CDR3 loop spans 11 amino acids. With 5 bases removed from V and 7 bases from J, the gap between germline ends came to 6 bases. The variable domain in full, completed from reference TRBV29-1 and TRBJ1-6, reads SAVISQKPSRDICQRGTSLTIQCQVDSQVTMMFWYRQQPGQSLTLIATANQGSEATYESGFVIDKFPISRPNLTFSTLTVSNMSPEDSSIYLCSVSGNSPLHFGNGTRLTVT.